Presented here are 13 T cell receptor beta chains from one specimen sequenced in a study of blood T cell repertoires in COVID-19. The table came from immunoSEQ multiplex PCR; TCRdb's copy has only in-frame clones and leaves some out. The data contain 150,000 to 200,000 clones, more than 65% of them singletons. Sequenced input: PBMCs or T cells enriched from blood (not recorded which). The receptors were sampled from a woman aged 45 to 65 with acute COVID-19.

The chain employs TRBV5-8 and TRBJ1-5; TRBD1 might be the D (5 bases). The CDR3 is 14 residues long. Germline V lookup: CDR1 SGHTS, CDR2 YDEGEE. Trimming took 9 bases from V and 4 from J, leaving 17 bases between them. The DNA of the CDR3 is TGTGCCACCCCCCCTCGCGGGGGGAATCAGCCCCAGCATTTT. Amino acids: CATPPRGGNQPQHF.

The rearrangement uses TRBV4-2 and TRBJ2-5, with 8 bases lining up with TRBD1. The CDR3 covers 14 residues. The V and J ends lost 3 bases and 2 bases, in that order; junction bases with no gene match: 2. CDR1 and CDR2 from the germline V gene are LGHNA and YNFKEQ. The CDR3 DNA reads as TGTGCCAGCAGCCACGGACAGGGACAAGAGACCCAGTACTTC. This sequence encodes CASSHGQGQETQYF.

In this sample, this clone turned up once. The chain employs TRBV13 and TRBJ1-1, with 8 bases aligning to TRBD1. The CDR3 spans 16 residues. Germline V CDR1 and CDR2: PRHDT, FYEKMQ (reference sequence). V was pared by 5 bases and J by 1 base, with 9 bases of the junction left unmatched. The CDR3 DNA follows: TGTGCCAGCAGCCCATCCGGACAGGGCGAGAACACTGAAGCTTTCTTT. The encoded protein is CASSPSGQGENTEAFF.

CDR3 amino acids: CASSSGTGDNYGYTF. CDR3 nucleotide sequence: TGCGCCAGCAGCTCCGGGACAGGGGATAACTATGGCTACACCTTC. The chain recombines TRBV5-1 with TRBJ1-2; TRBD1 matches 10 bases. In germline, CDR1 is SGHRS, CDR2 YFSETQ. This CDR3 is 15 amino acids long. V shed 3 bases and J 1 base; nucleotides not matched to a gene: 3.

The chain has TRBV7-9 and TRBJ2-7; TRBD1 aligns across 7 bases. From germline, CDR1 is SEHNR and CDR2 FQNEAQ (reference sequence). With V trimmed by 3 bases and J by 6 bases, 5 bases remained unmatched. This CDR3 has 13 amino acids. The CDR3 coding sequence is TGTGCCAGCAGCTTCGGGACAGTAGGCGAGCAGTACGTC. It is translated as CASSFGTVGEQYV.

Comments on this clone: The junction and the germline gene differ at one end; a read error may be behind it. This chain uses TRBV28 with TRBJ1-3; the match to TRBD1 covers 7 bases. Germline assignment: CDR1 MDHEN and CDR2 SYDVKM. CDR3 size: 14 residues. Written as DNA, the CDR3 is TGTGCCAGCAGCCCCGGGACAGAAGCTAGAACGACCGGTTTT. As protein: CASSPGTEARTTGF.

The V and J genes are TRBV6-2 or TRBV6-3 and TRBJ1-1; D perhaps matches TRBD1 (6 bases). CDR3 length equals 16 residues. V was shortened by 2 bases and J by 1 base, with 14 bases between the two germline ends. Germline V gene sequence: CDR1 MNHEY, CDR2 SVGEGT. The CDR3 sequence: CASSYPTYRENTEAFF. The CDR3 DNA is TGTGCCAGCAGTTACCCAACCTACAGGGAGAACACTGAAGCTTTCTTT.

The chain uses TRBV10-3 and TRBJ1-5; 8 bases map to TRBD1. Germline V gene data show CDR1 as ENHRY and CDR2 as SYGVKD. J was trimmed by 9 bases and V by 5 bases; bases with no gene match: 9. The CDR3 extends over 14 amino acids. CDR3 sequence (DNA): TGTGCCATCAGTCCCGGACAGGGTCAAAGGCCCCAGCATTTT. It translates to CAISPGQGQRPQHF.

J is TRBJ2-1 and V is TRBV7-9, with a possible D match to TRBD1 (5 bases). V lost 9 bases and J lost 5, with 17 bases in between. This CDR3 has 14 residues. Per the germline V gene, CDR1 is SEHNR and CDR2 is FQNEAQ (reference sequence). CDR3 nucleotide sequence: TGTGCCAGATCCCAGGGTGAGGTAAACAATGAGCAGTTCTTC. It specifies CARSQGEVNNEQFF.

The chain uses TRBV6-5 and TRBJ1-2; 10 bases are a match to TRBD1. Germline V CDR1 and CDR2: MNHEY, SVGAGI. The CDR3 runs 15 residues. Trimming cost V 0 bases and J 7 bases; bases outside gene matches: 5. CDR3 region: CASSYSRTGGGGYTF. The CDR3, as DNA: TGTGCCAGCAGTTACTCCCGGACAGGGGGTGGTGGCTACACCTTC.

This chain uses TRBV19 with TRBJ1-3; D gene unclear. The CDR3 loop spans 13 amino acids. CDR1 is LNHDA, CDR2 SQIVND, per germline (reference sequence). The V end lost 6 bases, the J end lost 0 bases, and 6 bases lay between the germline ends. Here the CDR3 reads CASRHTSGNTIYF. The DNA of the CDR3 is TGTGCCAGTAGACATACCTCTGGAAACACCATATATTTT. Filled out from reference TRBV19 and TRBJ1-3, the complete variable domain reads DGGITQSPKYLFRKEGQNVTLSCEQNLNHDAMYWYRQDPGQGLRLIYYSQIVNDFQKGDIAEGYSVSREKKESFPLTVTSAQKNPTAFYLCASRHTSGNTIYFGEGSWLTVV.

The chain is built from TRBV7-6 and TRBJ2-4; 9 bases match TRBD1. Germline assignment: CDR1 SGHVS and CDR2 FNYEAQ. V trimming: 3 bases; J trimming: 3 bases; junction bases outside the gene matches: 3. This CDR3 has 15 amino acids. The CDR3 DNA sequence: TGTGCCAGCAGCTTTGGGGGACAGGGCAAAAACATTCAGTACTTC. It specifies CASSFGGQGKNIQYF. The complete variable domain, with remaining parts taken from reference TRBV7-6 and TRBJ2-4, reads GAGVSQSPRYKVTKRGQDVALRCDPISGHVSLYWYRQALGQGPEFLTYFNYEAQQDKSGLPNDRFSAERPEGSISTLTIQRTEQRDSAMYRCASSFGGQGKNIQYFGAGTRLSVL.

This clone was seen a few times. V gene TRBV5-6 combines with J gene TRBJ2-7, with TRBD1 as a possible D gene (5 bases). Germline V CDR1 and CDR2: SGHDT, YYEEEE. V shed 1 base and J shed 5 bases, with 7 bases lying between them. The CDR3 contains 12 residues. CDR3 residues: CASSLQGNEQYV. In DNA, the CDR3 is TGTGCCAGCAGCTTGCAGGGAAACGAGCAGTACGTC.